Below, 20 T cell receptor beta chains from the same sample are listed, as sequenced in a study of blood T cell repertoires in COVID-19 (dated by TCRdb to 2019 to 2021). The library was generated by the immunoSEQ multiplex PCR assay. Entries here come from immuneACCESS through TCRdb and include only in-frame sequences with V and J called. Some clones fail to appear in such tables; in the studies checked, an unresolved V gene covers under half of the shortfall, and the cause of the remainder is unknown. The sample includes 200,000 to 250,000 clones, with approximately 90% observed a single time. The ten largest clones add up to 2.2% of the sample. The sequencing input was peripheral blood. These receptors were collected from a man aged 25 to 40 who had recovered from COVID-19.

The V call is TRBV9, the J call TRBJ2-5, with 10 nucleotides matching TRBD1. V trimming: 4 bases; J trimming: 5 bases; junction bases outside the gene matches: 11. This CDR3 comprises 16 residues. Germline assignment: CDR1 SGDLS and CDR2 YYNGEE. The CDR3 nucleotides read TGTGCCAGCAGCTCCTTGACAGGGGGCTGGGGGGAGACCCAGTACTTC. Translated, it gives CASSSLTGGWGETQYF.

J is TRBJ1-6 and V is TRBV18; 9 bases line up with TRBD1. The CDR3 extends over 18 amino acids. V shed 3 bases, J shed 0 bases, and the junction held 6 bases outside the gene matches. Germline loops: CDR1 KGHSH, CDR2 LQKENI. This CDR3 is CASSPQGQGSSYNSPLHF. The CDR3 DNA follows: TGTGCCAGCTCACCCCAGGGACAGGGAAGCTCCTATAATTCACCCCTCCACTTT.

This clone showed up just once. This chain joins TRBV6-5 and TRBJ1-6; tentatively, D is TRBD1 (6 bases). The CDR3 totals 16 residues. Trimming cost V 4 bases and J 7 bases, with 17 bases left between them. Germline CDR1 and CDR2: MNHEY and SVGAGI. The chain's CDR3 is CASSFHNRARNSPLHF. CDR3 bases: TGTGCCAGCAGTTTCCATAACAGGGCCAGGAATTCACCCCTCCACTTT.

This chain uses TRBV3-1 (or the pseudogene TRBV3-2) with TRBJ2-7; 11 nucleotides agree with TRBD1. This CDR3 comprises 16 residues. Germline lookup yields CDR1 LGHDT and CDR2 YNNKEL (reference sequence). V shed 5 bases and J 3 bases; nucleotides not matched to a gene: 9. The CDR3 loop reads CASSNFGQGAHYEQYF. The CDR3 bases are TGTGCCAGCAGCAACTTCGGACAGGGGGCCCACTACGAGCAGTACTTC.

V and J are TRBV6-6 and TRBJ1-6; 7 bases align to TRBD1. The CDR3 sequence is 13 residues long. Germline CDR1 MNHNY, CDR2 SVGAGI (reference sequence). V gave up 6 bases and J gave up 7 bases; unmatched junction bases: 3. As DNA, the CDR3 is TGTGCCAGCAGGGACAGGAAGAATTCACCCCTCCACTTT. Translation gives CASRDRKNSPLHF.

The rearrangement links TRBV29-1 to TRBJ1-1; unclear D gene. CDR1 SQVTM and CDR2 ANQGSEA come from the germline V gene. CDR3 length: 11 residues. V lost 0 bases and J 7 bases, leaving 6 bases between the germline ends. This CDR3 is CSVEEVGEAFF. The CDR3, as DNA: TGCAGCGTTGAAGAGGTCGGTGAAGCTTTCTTT. The full variable domain, its missing parts supplied by reference TRBV29-1 and TRBJ1-1, is SAVISQKPSRDICQRGTSLTIQCQVDSQVTMMFWYRQQPGQSLTLIATANQGSEATYESGFVIDKFPISRPNLTFSTLTVSNMSPEDSSIYLCSVEEVGEAFFGQGTRLTVV.

The rearrangement uses TRBV5-1 and TRBJ2-5, with D perhaps TRBD1 (6 bases). CDR1 is SGHRS, CDR2 YFSETQ, per germline. Trimming cost V 2 bases and J 1 base, with 9 bases left between them. CDR3 length equals 14 residues. CDR3 amino acids: CASSFGQRQETQYF. The CDR3 DNA reads as TGCGCCAGCAGCTTCGGACAGCGCCAAGAGACCCAGTACTTC.

This clone was seen a single time. V and J are TRBV27 and TRBJ2-3, with a possible D match to TRBD2 (7 bases). Germline V gene sequence: CDR1 MNHEY, CDR2 SMNVEV (reference sequence). The CDR3 extends over 16 amino acids. Trimming took off 0 bases at V and 1 base at J, with 11 bases between the two ends. CDR3 protein: CASSLSRGLGTDTQYF. CDR3 coding DNA: TGTGCCAGCAGTTTATCGCGGGGGCTTGGCACAGATACGCAGTATTTT.

The chain links TRBV6-6 to TRBJ1-5; D is unresolved. CDR3 length: 14 residues. V lost 2 bases, J lost 3 bases, and 8 bases lay in between. CDR1 MNHNY and CDR2 SVGAGI come from the germline V gene (reference sequence). In DNA, the CDR3 is TGTGCCAGCAGTTACGGAGCTCTCAATCAGCCCCAGCATTTT. It is translated as CASSYGALNQPQHF.

J is TRBJ1-4 and V is TRBV29-1; D call uncertain. Trimming took 4 bases from V and 8 from J, leaving 11 bases between them. The V gene's germline CDR1 is SQVTM and CDR2 ANQGSEA. The CDR3 covers 12 residues. The CDR3 DNA follows: TGCAGCGTTGGACGGGAATCGGAAAAACTGTTTTTT. Protein sequence: CSVGRESEKLFF.

This chain joins TRBV5-1 and TRBJ1-5, with D uncertain. CDR3 length equals 16 residues. Germline-derived CDR1 and CDR2 are SGHRS and YFSETQ. V was trimmed by 0 bases and J by 2 bases, leaving 12 bases between them. CDR3 amino acids: CASSLDTLGGNQPQHF. The CDR3 DNA sequence: TGCGCCAGCAGCTTGGACACCCTCGGGGGCAATCAGCCCCAGCATTTT.

This chain joins TRBV24-1 and TRBJ1-4, with 7 bases that match TRBD1. Germline values: CDR1 KGHDR, CDR2 SFDVKD. Unmatched junction bases numbered 3, after V lost 3 bases and J lost 0 bases. The CDR3 loop spans 16 amino acids. Written as DNA, the CDR3 is TGTGCCACCAGTGATGGCAGGGGGACAACTAATGAAAAACTGTTTTTT. This codes for CATSDGRGTTNEKLFF.

The chain recombines TRBV5-1 with TRBJ2-7; the D is unclear. V lost 0 bases and J lost 5, with 15 bases in between. CDR3 length: 15 amino acids. The germline gives CDR1 SGHRS, CDR2 YFSETQ. The CDR3 here is CASSLGLGRLHEQYF. The DNA of the CDR3 is TGCGCCAGCAGCTTGGGGCTCGGCCGACTCCACGAGCAGTACTTC.

This chain links TRBV18 with TRBJ2-7; TRBD1 aligns across 12 bases. The trim removed 4 bases at V and 5 bases at J, leaving 12 bases unmatched. Per germline, CDR1 KGHSH and CDR2 LQKENI. The CDR3 runs 17 residues. The DNA for the CDR3 is TGTGCCAGCTCACTTCCGGGACAGGGGGCTCTAGGAAACGAGCAGTACTTC. Protein: CASSLPGQGALGNEQYF.

The rearrangement joins TRBV5-1 to TRBJ2-2; D call uncertain. The CDR3 spans 13 residues. V lost 5 bases and J 2 bases, leaving 7 bases between the germline ends. The V gene's germline CDR1 is SGHRS and CDR2 YFSETQ. As DNA, the CDR3 is TGCGCCAGCAGGGTCAGTAACACCGGGGAGCTGTTTTTT. It encodes CASRVSNTGELFF.

V and J are TRBV7-6 and TRBJ1-4; possibly TRBD1 for D (6 bases). Trimming cost V 4 bases and J 2 bases, with 14 bases left between them. This CDR3 has 16 residues. CDR1 is SGHVS and CDR2 is FNYEAQ in the germline V gene. The CDR3 loop reads CASSSGEGFTNEKLFF. The CDR3 DNA follows: TGTGCCAGCAGCTCAGGGGAGGGGTTCACTAATGAAAAACTGTTTTTT.

This clone was seen a handful of times. V gene TRBV7-9 combines with J gene TRBJ1-6, with a tentative D call TRBD1 (6 bases). The germline gives CDR1 SEHNR, CDR2 FQNEAQ (reference sequence). There are 15 residues in the CDR3. Deletions cut 5 bases from V and 7 bases from J, with 15 bases between. The CDR3 DNA reads TGTGCCAGCAGCGGTCGGGACATCGCCAATTCACCCCTCCACTTT. The encoded protein is CASSGRDIANSPLHF.

The rearrangement links TRBV2 to TRBJ2-6, with 9 bases matching TRBD1. In germline, CDR1 is SNHLY, CDR2 FYNNEI. There are 17 residues in the CDR3. With V trimmed by 7 bases and J by 2 bases, 9 bases remained unmatched. The CDR3 coding sequence is TGTGCCAGCACGGCGGACAGGGGATTCCCTGGGGCCAACGTCCTGACTTTC. Protein: CASTADRGFPGANVLTF.

V is TRBV19 and J is TRBJ1-4, with 9 bases lining up with TRBD1. The CDR3 has 15 residues. Germline CDR1 LNHDA, CDR2 SQIVND (reference sequence). The trim removed 6 bases at V and 8 bases at J, leaving 10 bases unmatched. The CDR3 sequence: CASSRNRGPGEKLFF. DNA for the CDR3: TGTGCCAGTAGCCGAAACAGGGGGCCCGGGGAAAAACTGTTTTTT.

This rearrangement joins TRBV6-5 to TRBJ1-2, with TRBD1 identical over 10 bases. This CDR3 has 16 residues. J was trimmed by 1 base and V by 0 bases; bases with no gene match: 2. Germline V CDR1 and CDR2: MNHEY, SVGAGI. CDR3 residues: CASSYSRTGGNYGYTF. The CDR3 nucleotides read TGTGCCAGCAGTTACTCTCGGACAGGGGGTAACTATGGCTACACCTTC.